This TCR beta chain was retrieved from a study of T cell responses to AZD1222 COVID-19 vaccine. The study, taken as a whole, reports: The number of AZD1222 recipients seropositive at baseline was only 6 or 7. At 160-218 and 743-854, vaccine-associated CD4 TCRs were dominant, and they spanned spike.

Trimming removed 6 bases from V and 5 bases from J, with 17 bases in between. Germline CDR1 is MNHNS and CDR2 is SASEGT. The CDR3 has 14 amino acids. As concerns this clone: The antigen is not known.

Method: immunoSEQ multiplex PCR; TCRdb's copy keeps in-frame clones and lacks some. The table includes about 110,000 clones, around 84% detected once. The specimen was peripheral blood, collected on day 0 of AZD1222 vaccination. The gene calls are TRBV6-1 and TRBJ2-7, with D perhaps being TRBD1 or TRBD2 (5 bases each). The clonotype comes from an adult in good health. The CDR3 loop reads CASSHGARDHEQYF. In nucleotides, the CDR3 is TGTGCCAGCAGCCACGGGGCCAGGGACCACGAGCAGTACTTC.